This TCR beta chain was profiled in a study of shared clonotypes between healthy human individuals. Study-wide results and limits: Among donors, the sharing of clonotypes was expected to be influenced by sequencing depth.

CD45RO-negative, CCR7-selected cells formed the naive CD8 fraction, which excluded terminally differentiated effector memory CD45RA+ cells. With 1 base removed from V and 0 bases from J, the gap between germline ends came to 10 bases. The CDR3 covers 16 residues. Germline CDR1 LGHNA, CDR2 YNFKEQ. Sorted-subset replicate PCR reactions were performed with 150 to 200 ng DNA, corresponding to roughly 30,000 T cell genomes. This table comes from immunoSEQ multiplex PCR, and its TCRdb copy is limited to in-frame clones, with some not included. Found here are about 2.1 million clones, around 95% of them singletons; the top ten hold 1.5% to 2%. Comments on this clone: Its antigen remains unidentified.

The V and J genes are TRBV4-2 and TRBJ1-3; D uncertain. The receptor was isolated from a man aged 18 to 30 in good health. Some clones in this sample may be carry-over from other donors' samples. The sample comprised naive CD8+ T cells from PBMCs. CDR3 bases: TGTGCCAGCAGCCAAGTCGGATCCGACTCTGGAAACACCATATATTTT. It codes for CASSQVGSDSGNTIYF.